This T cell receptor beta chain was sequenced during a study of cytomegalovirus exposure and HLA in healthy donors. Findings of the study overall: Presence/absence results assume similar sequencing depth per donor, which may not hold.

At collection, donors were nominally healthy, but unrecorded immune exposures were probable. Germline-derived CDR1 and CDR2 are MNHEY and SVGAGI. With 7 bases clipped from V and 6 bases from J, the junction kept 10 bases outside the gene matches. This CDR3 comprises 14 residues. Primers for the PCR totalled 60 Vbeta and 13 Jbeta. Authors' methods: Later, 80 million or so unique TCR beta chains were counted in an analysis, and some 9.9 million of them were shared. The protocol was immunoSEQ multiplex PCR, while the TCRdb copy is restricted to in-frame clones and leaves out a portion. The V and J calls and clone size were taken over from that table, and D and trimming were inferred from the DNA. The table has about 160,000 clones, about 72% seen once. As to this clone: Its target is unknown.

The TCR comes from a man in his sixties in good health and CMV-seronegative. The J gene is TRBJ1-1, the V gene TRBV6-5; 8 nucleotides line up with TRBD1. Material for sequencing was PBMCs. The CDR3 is CASTDGTGASEAFF. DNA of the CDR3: TGTGCCAGCACAGACGGGACAGGCGCTTCTGAAGCTTTCTTT.